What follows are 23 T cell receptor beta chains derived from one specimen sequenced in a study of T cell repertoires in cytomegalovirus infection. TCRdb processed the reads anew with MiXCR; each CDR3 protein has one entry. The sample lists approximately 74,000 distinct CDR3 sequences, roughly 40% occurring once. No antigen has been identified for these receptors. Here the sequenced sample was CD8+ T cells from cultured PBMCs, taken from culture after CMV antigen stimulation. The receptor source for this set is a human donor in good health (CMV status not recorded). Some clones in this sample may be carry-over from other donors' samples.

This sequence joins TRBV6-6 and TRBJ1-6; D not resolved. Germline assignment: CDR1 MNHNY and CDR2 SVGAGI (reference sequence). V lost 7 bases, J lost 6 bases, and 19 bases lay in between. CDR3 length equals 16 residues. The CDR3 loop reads CASTPIGPGSNSPLHF. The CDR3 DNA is TGTGCCAGCACCCCAATTGGACCTGGAAGTAATTCACCCCTCCACTTT.

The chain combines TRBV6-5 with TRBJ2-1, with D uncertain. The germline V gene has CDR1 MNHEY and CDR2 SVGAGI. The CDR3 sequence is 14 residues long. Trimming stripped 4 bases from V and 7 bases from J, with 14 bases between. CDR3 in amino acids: CASSSTPILNEQFF. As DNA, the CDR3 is TGTGCCAGCAGTTCGACCCCTATTCTTAATGAGCAGTTCTTC.

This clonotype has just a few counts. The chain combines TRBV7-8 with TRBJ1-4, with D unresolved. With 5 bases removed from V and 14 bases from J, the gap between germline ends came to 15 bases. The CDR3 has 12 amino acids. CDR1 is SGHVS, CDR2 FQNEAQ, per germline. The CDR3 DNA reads TGTGCCAGCAGCACCACCGGTGGTTCTCTGTTTTTT. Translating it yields CASSTTGGSLFF.

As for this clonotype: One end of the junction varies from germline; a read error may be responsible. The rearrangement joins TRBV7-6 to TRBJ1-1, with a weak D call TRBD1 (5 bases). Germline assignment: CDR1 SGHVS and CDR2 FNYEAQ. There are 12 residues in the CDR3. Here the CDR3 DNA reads TGTGCCAGCAGGTTAGGGGCCACTGAAGCTTTCTTT. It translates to CASRLGATEAFF.

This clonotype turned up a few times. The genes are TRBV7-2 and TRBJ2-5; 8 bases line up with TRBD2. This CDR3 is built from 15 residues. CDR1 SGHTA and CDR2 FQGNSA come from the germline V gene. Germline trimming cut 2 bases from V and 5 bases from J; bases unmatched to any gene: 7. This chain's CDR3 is CASSLLPGGPETQYF. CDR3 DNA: TGTGCCAGCAGCTTACTGCCGGGGGGGCCGGAGACCCAGTACTTC. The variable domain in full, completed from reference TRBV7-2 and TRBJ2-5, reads GAGVSQSPSNKVTEKGKDVELRCDPISGHTALYWYRQSLGQGLEFLIYFQGNSAPDKSGLPSDRFSAERTGGSVSTLTIQRTQQEDSAVYLCASSLLPGGPETQYFGPGTRLLVL.

The CDR3 sequence: CASSEWQEGPYNEQFF. CDR3 sequence (DNA): TGTGCCAGCAGTGAATGGCAGGAGGGCCCTTACAATGAGCAGTTCTTC. The V gene is TRBV25-1, the J gene TRBJ2-1; a possible D gene is TRBD2 (6 bases). The CDR3 has 16 amino acids. Germline V lookup: CDR1 MGHDK, CDR2 SYGVNS. Trimming left V 1 base short and J 4 bases short, with 14 bases between.

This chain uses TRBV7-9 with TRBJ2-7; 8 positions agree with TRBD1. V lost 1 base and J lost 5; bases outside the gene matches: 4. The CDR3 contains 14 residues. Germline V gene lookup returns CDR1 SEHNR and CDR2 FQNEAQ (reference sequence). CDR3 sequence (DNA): TGTGCCAGCAGCTTAGGGACAGGGCCCCACGAGCAGTACTTC. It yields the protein CASSLGTGPHEQYF.

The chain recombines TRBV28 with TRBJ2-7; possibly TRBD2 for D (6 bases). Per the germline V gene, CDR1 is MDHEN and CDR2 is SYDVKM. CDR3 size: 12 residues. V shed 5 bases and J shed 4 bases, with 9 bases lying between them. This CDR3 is CASSHAGYEQYF. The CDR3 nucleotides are TGTGCCAGCAGTCATGCGGGGTACGAGCAGTACTTC.

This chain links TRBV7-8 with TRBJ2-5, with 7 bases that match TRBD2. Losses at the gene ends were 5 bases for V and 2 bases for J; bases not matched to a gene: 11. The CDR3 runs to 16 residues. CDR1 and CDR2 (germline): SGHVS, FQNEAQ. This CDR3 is CASSLGRGTTQETQYF. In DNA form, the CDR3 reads TGTGCCAGCAGCCTAGGGCGGGGGACTACGCAAGAGACCCAGTACTTC.

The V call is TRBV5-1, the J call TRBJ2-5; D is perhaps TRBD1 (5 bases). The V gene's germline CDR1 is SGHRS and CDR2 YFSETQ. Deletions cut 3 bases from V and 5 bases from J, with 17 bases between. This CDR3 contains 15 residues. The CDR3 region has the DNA TGCGCCAGCAGCTCCTGGTCCAGTTCAGGGGAGACCCAGTACTTC. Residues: CASSSWSSSGETQYF.

CDR3 in amino acids: CASTLITGGNTEAFF. The CDR3 region has the DNA TGTGCCAGCACTCTAATTACCGGGGGCAACACTGAAGCTTTCTTT. The rearrangement links TRBV28 to TRBJ1-1; a weak D match, TRBD1 (6 bases). V was shortened by 7 bases and J by 2 bases, with 17 bases between the two germline ends. From germline, CDR1 is MDHEN and CDR2 SYDVKM. CDR3 length: 15 amino acids.

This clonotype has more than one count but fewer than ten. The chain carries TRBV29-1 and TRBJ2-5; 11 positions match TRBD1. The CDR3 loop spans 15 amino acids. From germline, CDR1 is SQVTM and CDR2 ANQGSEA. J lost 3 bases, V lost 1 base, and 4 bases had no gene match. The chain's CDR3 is CSVEADRGLEETQYF. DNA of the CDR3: TGCAGCGTTGAAGCGGACAGGGGGCTGGAAGAGACCCAGTACTTC.

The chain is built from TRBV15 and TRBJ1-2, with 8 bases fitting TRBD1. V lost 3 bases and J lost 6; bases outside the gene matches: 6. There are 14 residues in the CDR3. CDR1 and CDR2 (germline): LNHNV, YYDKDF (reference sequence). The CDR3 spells CATSRDQTGDGYTF. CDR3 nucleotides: TGTGCCACCAGCAGGGACCAGACAGGGGATGGCTACACCTTC.

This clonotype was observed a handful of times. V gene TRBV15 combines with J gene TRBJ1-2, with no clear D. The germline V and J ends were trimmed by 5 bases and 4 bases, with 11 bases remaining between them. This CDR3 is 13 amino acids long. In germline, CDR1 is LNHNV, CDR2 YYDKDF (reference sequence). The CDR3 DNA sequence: TGTGCCACCAGCTCAGGTGGACTCTATGGCTACACCTTC. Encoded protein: CATSSGGLYGYTF. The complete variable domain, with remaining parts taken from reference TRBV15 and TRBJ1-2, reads DAMVIQNPRYQVTQFGKPVTLSCSQTLNHNVMYWYQQKSSQAPKLLFHYYDKDFNNEADTPDNFQSRRPNTSFCFLDIRSPGLGDTAMYLCATSSGGLYGYTFGSGTRLTVV.

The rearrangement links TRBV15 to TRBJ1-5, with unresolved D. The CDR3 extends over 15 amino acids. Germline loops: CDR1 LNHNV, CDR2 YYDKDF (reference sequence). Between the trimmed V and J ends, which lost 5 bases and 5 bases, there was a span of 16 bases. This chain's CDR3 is CATSAAGSPYQPQHF. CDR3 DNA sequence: TGTGCCACCAGCGCCGCCGGGTCACCATATCAGCCCCAGCATTTT.

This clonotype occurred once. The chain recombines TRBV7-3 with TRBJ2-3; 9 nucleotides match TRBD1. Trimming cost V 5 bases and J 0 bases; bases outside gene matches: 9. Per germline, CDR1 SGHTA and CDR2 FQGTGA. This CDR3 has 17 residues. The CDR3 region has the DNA TGTGCCAGCAGCCCGACAGGGGGGGGGGATAGCACAGATACGCAGTATTTT. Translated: CASSPTGGGDSTDTQYF.

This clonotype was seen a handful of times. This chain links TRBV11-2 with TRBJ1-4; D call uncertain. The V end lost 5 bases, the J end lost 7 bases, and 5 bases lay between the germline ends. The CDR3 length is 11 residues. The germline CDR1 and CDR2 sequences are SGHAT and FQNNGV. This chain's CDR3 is CASSQLEKLFF. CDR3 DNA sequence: TGTGCCAGCAGCCAACTTGAAAAACTGTTTTTT. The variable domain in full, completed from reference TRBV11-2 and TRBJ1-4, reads EAGVAQSPRYKIIEKRQSVAFWCNPISGHATLYWYQQILGQGPKLLIQFQNNGVVDDSQLPKDRFSAERLKGVDSTLKIQPAKLEDSAVYLCASSQLEKLFFGSGTQLSVL.

The CDR3, as DNA: TGTGCCAGCAGCGCCCAGGGAGGGACAGGAACCTATGGCTACACCTTC. Amino acid sequence: CASSAQGGTGTYGYTF. The chain links TRBV9 to TRBJ1-2; TRBD1 matches at 8 bases. The germline V gene encodes CDR1 SGDLS and CDR2 YYNGEE. The CDR3 runs 16 residues. V was pared by 3 bases and J by 4 bases, with 11 bases of the junction left unmatched.

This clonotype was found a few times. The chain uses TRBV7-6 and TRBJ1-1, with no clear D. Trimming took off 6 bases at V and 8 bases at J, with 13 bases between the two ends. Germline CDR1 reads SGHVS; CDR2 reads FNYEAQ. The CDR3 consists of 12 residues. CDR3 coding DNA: TGTGCCAGCAGAAGGATTGGGGAGGAAGCTTTCTTT. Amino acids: CASRRIGEEAFF.

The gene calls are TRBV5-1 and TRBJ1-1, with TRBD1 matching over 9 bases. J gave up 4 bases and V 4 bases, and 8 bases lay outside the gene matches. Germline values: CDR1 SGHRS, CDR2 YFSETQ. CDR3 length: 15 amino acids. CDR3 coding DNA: TGCGCCAGCAGCCCCCGGACAGGGGTTTTCACTGAAGCTTTCTTT. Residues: CASSPRTGVFTEAFF.

CDR3 amino acids: CASSYSRGEETQYF. CDR3 coding DNA: TGTGCCAGCAGTTACTCGAGAGGGGAAGAGACCCAGTACTTC. This chain uses TRBV6-5 with TRBJ2-5, with D possibly being TRBD1 or TRBD2 (5 bases each). The CDR3 has 14 amino acids. Germline CDR1 is MNHEY and CDR2 is SVGAGI. V lost 0 bases and J lost 3, with 8 bases in between.

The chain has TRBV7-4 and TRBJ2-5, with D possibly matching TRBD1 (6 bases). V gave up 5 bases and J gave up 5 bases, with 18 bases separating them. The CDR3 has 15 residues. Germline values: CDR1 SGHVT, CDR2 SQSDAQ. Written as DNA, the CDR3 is TGTGCCAGCAGCGAACCCCAAGGGGGTAGTGAGACCCAGTACTTC. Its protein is CASSEPQGGSETQYF.

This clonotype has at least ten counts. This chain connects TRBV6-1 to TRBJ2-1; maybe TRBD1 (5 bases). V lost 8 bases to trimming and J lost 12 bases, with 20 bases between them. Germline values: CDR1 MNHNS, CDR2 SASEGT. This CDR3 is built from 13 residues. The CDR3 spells CASQSATAIGQFF. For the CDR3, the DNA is TGTGCCAGCCAATCAGCGACAGCGATCGGGCAGTTCTTC.